This TCR beta chain is drawn from a study of T cell changes during pregnancy in multiple sclerosis. This table comes from immunoSEQ multiplex PCR, and its TCRdb copy is limited to in-frame clones, with some not included. The data show 30,000 to 45,000 clones, about 88% seen once. The clonotype comes from a female donor with multiple sclerosis, enrolled in a pregnancy study. The specimen comprised CD4+ T cells from peripheral blood mononuclear cells, sampled in the first trimester of pregnancy.

CDR3 loop: CASSFDRTNEKLFF. In DNA form, the CDR3 reads TGCGCCAGCAGCTTCGACAGAACTAATGAAAAACTGTTTTTT. This chain uses TRBV5-1 with TRBJ1-4, with D possibly TRBD1 on 5 matching bases. V dropped 2 bases and J dropped 1 base, with 6 bases sitting between them. There are 14 residues in the CDR3. CDR1 is SGHRS and CDR2 is YFSETQ in the germline V gene. Supplemented by reference TRBV5-1 and TRBJ1-4, the full variable domain reads KAGVTQTPRYLIKTRGQQVTLSCSPISGHRSVSWYQQTPGQGLQFLFEYFSETQRNKGNFPGRFSGRQFSNSRSEMNVSTLELGDSALYLCASSFDRTNEKLFFGSGTQLSVL.